The rows below give T cell receptor beta chains drawn from one sample of a study of blood T cells in healthy people across ages. One entry per CDR3 protein, called by TCRdb with MiXCR from the 5' RACE reads. The profile shows about 780,000 distinct CDR3 sequences, about half of them singletons. Source material: blood. Every receptor here comes from a man older than 75 in good health. Both conserved end residues are part of each CDR3. A D gene is named only where the DNA matches it firmly. Not all rows give a size; the values are once, few, many and, for expanded clones, a class.

13 | TRBJ2-4 | NA | few | TRBV7-9 | CASSLEGRNIQYF | TGTGCCAGCAGCTTGGAGGGCCGGAACATTCAGTACTTC
14 | TRBJ2-5 | NA | NA | TRBV20-1 | CSAPLLGFSETQYF | TGCAGTGCTCCACTTTTGGGGTTCTCAGAGACCCAGTACTTC
15 | TRBJ2-5 | NA | NA | TRBV3-1 | CASSQGPQEGGEQYF | TGTGCCAGCAGCCAAGGACCACAGGAGGGGGGTGAGCAGTACTTC
14 | TRBJ2-7 | TRBD2 | NA | TRBV7-2 | CASSARWGGTEQYF | TGTGCCAGCAGCGCCCGCTGGGGAGGGACCGAGCAGTACTTC
19 | TRBJ2-6 | TRBD1 | NA | TRBV5-1 | CASSPGRGTANSGADVLTF | TGCGCCAGCAGCCCGGGTAGAGGGACAGCGAACTCTGGGGCCGACGTCCTGACTTTC
14 | TRBJ2-3 | NA | few | TRBV28 | CASSDGINTDTQYF | TGTGCCAGCAGCGACGGGATAAACACAGATACGCAGTATTTT
16 | TRBJ2-7 | TRBD2 | few | TRBV7-8 | CASSLGSGILSYEQYF | TGTGCCAGCAGCTTAGGGAGCGGGATTCTCTCCTACGAGCAGTACTTC
12 | TRBJ2-7 | NA | NA | TRBV2 | CASSIGGYEQYF | TGTGCCAGCAGTATCGGAGGCTACGAGCAGTACTTC
13 | TRBJ2-1 | NA | few | TRBV29-1 | CSAPRVAYNEQFF | TGCAGCGCCCCTCGGGTTGCCTACAATGAGCAGTTCTTC
14 | TRBJ2-7 | TRBD2 | NA | TRBV7-2 | CASSQAGGRHEQYF | TGTGCCAGCAGCCAGGCGGGGGGGCGTCACGAGCAGTACTTC
15 | TRBJ2-5 | TRBD2 | few | TRBV27 | CACREGLAFYNEQYF | TGTGCCTGTCGGGAGGGACTAGCGTTTTACAATGAGCAGTACTTC
16 | TRBJ2-1 | NA | NA | TRBV7-3 | CASSFSDSRGYNEQFF | TGTGCCAGCAGCTTCTCCGACTCGCGGGGATACAATGAGCAGTTCTTC
16 | TRBJ2-3 | NA | NA | TRBV12-3/TRBV12-4 | CANSPLRRLSTDTQYF | TGTGCCAACAGTCCCCTAAGGCGGCTAAGCACAGATACGCAGTATTTT
15 | TRBJ2-3 | NA | many | TRBV4-3 | CASSQISMATDTQYF | TGCGCCAGCAGCCAGATCAGTATGGCCACAGATACGCAGTATTTT
16 | TRBJ2-1 | NA | many | TRBV6-2/TRBV6-3 | CASSLVPALTYNEQFF | TGTGCCAGCAGTCTCGTACCGGCTCTCACCTACAATGAGCAGTTCTTC
15 | TRBJ2-1 | NA | few | TRBV7-9 | CASSYRDWTYNEQFF | TGTGCCAGCAGCTACCGGGACTGGACCTACAATGAGCAGTTCTTC
14 | TRBJ2-1 | NA | NA | TRBV27 | CASSFPTRHNEQFF | TGTGCCAGCAGTTTTCCAACTCGTCACAATGAGCAGTTCTTC
15 | TRBJ2-7 | TRBD2 | NA | TRBV30 | CAWSALAGFSYEQYF | TGTGCCTGGAGTGCACTAGCGGGATTCTCCTACGAGCAGTACTTC
13 | TRBJ2-5 | NA | few | TRBV12-3/TRBV12-4 | CASSFTGRETQYF | TGTGCCAGCAGTTTTACAGGGAGGGAGACCCAGTACTTC
15 | TRBJ2-3 | TRBD2 | NA | TRBV9 | CASSASGGIPDTQYF | TGTGCCAGCAGCGCCAGCGGGGGTATCCCAGATACGCAGTATTTT
16 | TRBJ2-7 | NA | NA | TRBV15 | CATSRDLSGEADEQYF | TGTGCCACCAGCAGAGATCTGAGCGGAGAGGCCGACGAGCAGTACTTC
17 | TRBJ2-5 | TRBD2 | NA | TRBV20-1 | CSAPPGQAIAGGETQYF | TGCAGTGCTCCGCCGGGACAGGCCATAGCGGGAGGAGAGACCCAGTACTTC
12 | TRBJ1-6 | NA | few | TRBV6-2/TRBV6-3 | CAAGGHNSPLHF | TGTGCCGCCGGAGGCCATAATTCACCCCTCCACTTT
15 | TRBJ2-3 | NA | NA | TRBV29-1 | CGVEKQGLGADTQYF | TGCGGCGTTGAAAAGCAAGGGTTGGGCGCAGATACGCAGTATTTT
13 | TRBJ2-1 | NA | few | TRBV20-1 | CSANWGPGNEQFF | TGCAGTGCTAATTGGGGGCCGGGCAATGAGCAGTTCTTC
13 | TRBJ2-1 | NA | many | TRBV20-1 | CSAPSNGRGEQFF | TGCAGTGCTCCCAGTAACGGACGGGGGGAGCAGTTCTTC
13 | TRBJ1-1 | NA | NA | TRBV9 | CASASLGSTEAFF | TGTGCCAGCGCATCTTTAGGAAGCACTGAAGCTTTCTTT
14 | TRBJ2-7 | TRBD2 | NA | TRBV10-3 | CAISAGLAGELEYF | TGTGCCATCAGTGCTGGACTAGCGGGAGAGTTGGAGTACTTC
15 | TRBJ2-7 | NA | NA | TRBV27 | CASSLRQGAPYEQYF | TGTGCCAGCAGTTTACGGCAGGGAGCCCCCTACGAGCAGTACTTC
15 | TRBJ1-2 | NA | NA | TRBV5-5 | CASHLDLSPNYGYTF | TGTGCCAGCCATCTCGACTTAAGTCCTAACTATGGCTACACCTTC
16 | TRBJ2-3 | TRBD1 | NA | TRBV29-1 | CSVKQWGTGTTDTQYF | TGCAGCGTCAAACAGTGGGGGACAGGAACCACAGATACGCAGTATTTT
15 | TRBJ2-1 | TRBD2 | NA | TRBV20-1 | CSARDLSGRSGEQFF | TGCAGTGCTAGAGATTTGAGCGGGAGGTCTGGGGAGCAGTTCTTC
14 | TRBJ2-7 | TRBD2 | few | TRBV7-2 | CASSLAEGGTEQYF | TGTGCCAGCAGCTTAGCGGAGGGAGGGACCGAGCAGTACTTC
13 | TRBJ2-7 | NA | many | TRBV20-1 | CSAPDGYSYEQYF | TGCAGTGCTCCCGACGGCTATTCCTACGAGCAGTACTTC
15 | TRBJ1-4 | TRBD1 | few | TRBV12-3/TRBV12-4 | CASSLGQGTNEKLFF | TGTGCCAGCAGTCTGGGACAGGGAACTAATGAAAAACTGTTTTTT
13 | TRBJ2-7 | TRBD1 | NA | TRBV29-1 | CSVSGTGGYEQYF | TGCAGCGTAAGCGGGACAGGGGGTTACGAGCAGTACTTC
15 | TRBJ2-7 | TRBD2 | NA | TRBV7-2 | CASSLYTSESCEQYF | TGTGCCAGCAGCTTATATACTAGCGAGAGCTGCGAGCAGTACTTC
15 | TRBJ2-7 | TRBD2 | NA | TRBV29-1 | CSVDRASGTYNEQYF | TGCAGCGTTGATCGGGCTAGCGGGACCTACAATGAGCAGTACTTC
17 | TRBJ2-3 | TRBD2 | NA | TRBV6-2/TRBV6-3 | CASSYSTASGATDTQYF | TGTGCCAGCAGTTACTCGACGGCTAGCGGGGCAACAGATACGCAGTATTTT
14 | TRBJ1-1 | NA | NA | TRBV7-8 | CASSVADSNTEAFF | TGTGCCAGCAGCGTTGCAGACAGCAACACTGAAGCTTTCTTT
14 | TRBJ2-3 | NA | NA | TRBV7-9 | CASSVPGGADTQYF | TGTGCCAGCAGCGTACCCGGGGGAGCAGATACGCAGTATTTT
14 | TRBJ2-7 | NA | NA | TRBV6-2/TRBV6-3 | CAGSPRGDSYEQYF | TGTGCCGGCAGTCCACGGGGAGATTCCTACGAGCAGTACTTC
16 | TRBJ1-6 | NA | NA | TRBV20-1 | CSVGGFGLSIEAPLHF | TGCAGTGTTGGGGGCTTCGGGCTATCGATTGAGGCACCCCTCCACTTT
14 | TRBJ2-7 | TRBD1 | few | TRBV7-2 | CASSLQGTLGEQYF | TGTGCCAGCAGCCTACAGGGGACCCTCGGCGAGCAGTACTTC
16 | TRBJ2-1 | NA | NA | TRBV2 | CASSVSAQSSYNEQFF | TGTGCCAGCAGTGTCTCGGCGCAGAGCTCCTACAATGAGCAGTTCTTC